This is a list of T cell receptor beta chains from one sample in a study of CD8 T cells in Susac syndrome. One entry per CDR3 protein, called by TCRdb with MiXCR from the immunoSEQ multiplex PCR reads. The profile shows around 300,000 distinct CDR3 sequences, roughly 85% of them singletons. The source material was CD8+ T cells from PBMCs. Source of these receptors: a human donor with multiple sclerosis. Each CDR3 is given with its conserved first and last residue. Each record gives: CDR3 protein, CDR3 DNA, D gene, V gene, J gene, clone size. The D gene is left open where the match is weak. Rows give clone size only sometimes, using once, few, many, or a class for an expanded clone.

CDR3: CASSSGWYEQYF
DNA: TGTGCCAGCAGCTCCGGTTGGTACGAGCAGTACTTC
D: -
V: TRBV7-2
J: TRBJ2-7
size: -

CDR3: CASSYSNLWQGGTGELFF
DNA: TGTGCCAGCAGTTACTCGAACCTTTGGCAGGGAGGAACCGGGGAGCTGTTTTTT
D: -
V: TRBV6-5
J: TRBJ2-2
size: -

CDR3: CASSWDDITGSTEAFF
DNA: TGTGCCAGCAGTTGGGACGACATAACAGGGAGTACTGAAGCTTTCTTT
D: -
V: TRBV6-5
J: TRBJ1-1
size: -

CDR3: CASSLGVAGVNEQFF
DNA: TGTGCCAGCAGTTTGGGGGTAGCGGGGGTAAATGAGCAGTTCTTC
D: TRBD2
V: TRBV27
J: TRBJ2-1
size: -

CDR3: CASSPWGTGNQPQHF
DNA: TGTGCCAGCAGCCCGTGGGGGACAGGGAATCAGCCCCAGCATTTT
D: TRBD1
V: TRBV7-2
J: TRBJ1-5
size: -

CDR3: CASAAAGGRNEQFF
DNA: TGTGCCAGCGCCGCGGCGGGGGGGAGGAATGAGCAGTTCTTC
D: TRBD2
V: TRBV27
J: TRBJ2-1
size: -

CDR3: CSARDLPSSYNSPLHF
DNA: TGCAGTGCTAGAGATCTGCCGAGCTCCTATAATTCACCCCTCCACTTT
D: -
V: TRBV20-1
J: TRBJ1-6
size: once

CDR3: CASSLGTGSGNQPQHF
DNA: TGTGCCAGCAGCTTAGGGACAGGGTCCGGCAATCAGCCCCAGCATTTT
D: TRBD1
V: TRBV13
J: TRBJ1-5
size: -

CDR3: CASSYTAGVEQFF
DNA: TGTGCCAGCAGTTACACCGCGGGAGTTGAGCAGTTCTTC
D: TRBD2
V: TRBV6-5
J: TRBJ2-1
size: -

CDR3: CAWSAGVVWSGYTF
DNA: TGTGCCTGGAGTGCAGGTGTCGTATGGTCGGGCTACACCTTC
D: -
V: TRBV30
J: TRBJ1-2
size: -

CDR3: CASSFSGNSPEAFF
DNA: TGTGCCAGCAGCTTCTCCGGGAATTCACCTGAAGCTTTCTTT
D: -
V: TRBV11-3
J: TRBJ1-1
size: once

CDR3: CASSTLAGYSSTDTQYF
DNA: TGTGCCAGCAGCACCCTAGCGGGATACTCTAGCACAGATACGCAGTATTTT
D: TRBD2
V: TRBV7-2
J: TRBJ2-3
size: -

CDR3: CASSPGLAGDLDSDTQYF
DNA: TGCGCCAGCAGCCCGGGACTAGCGGGAGATTTAGACTCAGATACGCAGTATTTT
D: TRBD2
V: TRBV4-3
J: TRBJ2-3
size: -

CDR3: CASSPEGGELFF
DNA: TGTGCCAGCAGCCCGGAGGGCGGGGAGCTGTTTTTT
D: -
V: TRBV5-6
J: TRBJ2-2
size: -

CDR3: CASSFPGAYEQYF
DNA: TGTGCCAGCAGCTTCCCAGGGGCCTACGAGCAGTACTTC
D: -
V: TRBV27
J: TRBJ2-7
size: few

CDR3: CASSPNWGPGEKLFF
DNA: TGTGCCAGCAGCCCGAACTGGGGGCCGGGTGAAAAACTGTTTTTT
D: -
V: TRBV9
J: TRBJ1-4
size: once

CDR3: CASSPGGGNTEAFF
DNA: TGTGCCAGCTCACCTGGAGGCGGCAACACTGAAGCTTTCTTT
D: -
V: TRBV2
J: TRBJ1-1
size: few

CDR3: CASSQDAGHYTEAFF
DNA: TGTGCCAGCAGCCAAGATGCAGGGCATTACACTGAAGCTTTCTTT
D: -
V: TRBV4-2
J: TRBJ1-1
size: -

CDR3: CAWSVGRGYEQYF
DNA: TGTGCCTGGAGTGTAGGCAGGGGGTACGAGCAGTACTTC
D: TRBD1
V: TRBV30
J: TRBJ2-7
size: -

CDR3: CASGDTNEERQYF
DNA: TGTGCCAGCGGGGACACCAACGAGGAACGGCAGTACTTC
D: -
V: TRBV28
J: TRBJ2-7
size: once

CDR3: CASIDRVADTQYF
DNA: TGTGCCAGCATCGACAGGGTGGCAGATACGCAGTATTTT
D: TRBD1
V: TRBV27
J: TRBJ2-3
size: -

CDR3: CAWSELSASTDTQYF
DNA: TGTGCCTGGAGTGAACTATCAGCTAGCACAGATACGCAGTATTTT
D: -
V: TRBV30
J: TRBJ2-3
size: -

CDR3: CAWRGDSPEAFF
DNA: TGTGCCTGGAGGGGGGACAGCCCTGAAGCTTTCTTT
D: TRBD1
V: TRBV30
J: TRBJ1-1
size: -

CDR3: CASLLDRNTGELFF
DNA: TGTGCCAGCCTACTTGACAGGAACACCGGGGAGCTGTTTTTT
D: -
V: TRBV5-4
J: TRBJ2-2
size: few

CDR3: CASSLTGTRWDYEQYF
DNA: TGTGCCAGCAGCTTAACCGGGACTCGATGGGACTACGAGCAGTACTTC
D: -
V: TRBV5-4
J: TRBJ2-7
size: -

CDR3: CASSREPGNTIYF
DNA: TGTGCCAGCAGCCGGGAGCCTGGAAACACCATATATTTT
D: -
V: TRBV6-6
J: TRBJ1-3
size: once

CDR3: CASSQPTLTGTEAFF
DNA: TGCGCCAGCAGCCAACCAACACTTACCGGCACTGAAGCTTTCTTT
D: -
V: TRBV4-1
J: TRBJ1-1
size: -

CDR3: CSVRPVSYEQYF
DNA: TGCAGTGTCCGCCCCGTCTCCTACGAGCAGTACTTC
D: -
V: TRBV20-1
J: TRBJ2-7
size: once

CDR3: CATQPNRGFVYEQYF
DNA: TGTGCCACGCAGCCGAACAGGGGATTTGTCTACGAGCAGTACTTC
D: TRBD1
V: TRBV19
J: TRBJ2-7
size: -

CDR3: CSAGWFRDYEQYF
DNA: TGCAGTGCTGGGTGGTTCCGGGACTACGAGCAGTACTTC
D: -
V: TRBV20-1
J: TRBJ2-7
size: -

CDR3: CASSLVGIYYEQYF
DNA: TGTGCCAGCAGTTTAGTAGGGATCTACTACGAGCAGTACTTC
D: -
V: TRBV12-3/TRBV12-4
J: TRBJ2-7
size: -

CDR3: CASSQHGGLAGYYEQYF
DNA: TGTGCCAGCAGTCAACACGGCGGGCTAGCGGGATACTACGAGCAGTACTTC
D: TRBD2
V: TRBV5-8
J: TRBJ2-7
size: -

CDR3: CASSIGGQAFF
DNA: TGTGCCAGTAGTATAGGGGGACAAGCTTTCTTT
D: -
V: TRBV19
J: TRBJ1-1
size: -

CDR3: CASSQGLRLAGAYEQYF
DNA: TGCGCCAGCAGCCAAGGGTTGCGTCTAGCGGGAGCATACGAGCAGTACTTC
D: TRBD2
V: TRBV4-1
J: TRBJ2-7
size: few

CDR3: CASSPDGSNQPQHF
DNA: TGTGCCAGTAGTCCCGACGGTAGCAATCAGCCCCAGCATTTT
D: -
V: TRBV12-3/TRBV12-4
J: TRBJ1-5
size: -

CDR3: CASSFTWGAGEQYF
DNA: TGTGCCAGCAGCTTCACGTGGGGCGCGGGGGAGCAGTACTTC
D: -
V: TRBV5-5
J: TRBJ2-7
size: -

CDR3: CASSMGAYEQYF
DNA: TGTGCCAGTAGTATGGGAGCCTACGAGCAGTACTTC
D: -
V: TRBV19
J: TRBJ2-7
size: -

CDR3: CAGFLGTGAARWEVTEAFF
DNA: TGTGCCGGTTTCCTAGGGACAGGGGCCGCCCGGTGGGAGGTGACTGAAGCTTTCTTT
D: -
V: TRBV21-1
J: TRBJ1-1
size: -

CDR3: CASSPKAQGEGYGYTF
DNA: TGTGCCAGCAGCCCCAAGGCCCAGGGCGAGGGCTATGGCTACACCTTC
D: -
V: TRBV21-1
J: TRBJ1-2
size: -

CDR3: CAIRGGVGELFF
DNA: TGTGCCATCAGAGGAGGGGTCGGGGAGCTGTTTTTT
D: -
V: TRBV28
J: TRBJ2-2
size: -

CDR3: CASNPLAGLNEQFF
DNA: TGTGCCAGCAACCCTCTAGCGGGTCTAAATGAGCAGTTCTTC
D: TRBD2
V: TRBV5-6
J: TRBJ2-1
size: -

CDR3: CASSQQKTQYF
DNA: TGTGCCAGCAGCCAACAAAAGACCCAGTACTTC
D: -
V: TRBV14
J: TRBJ2-5
size: -

CDR3: CASSQGTGLYNEQFF
DNA: TGCGCCAGCAGCCAAGGGACAGGGCTATACAATGAGCAGTTCTTC
D: TRBD1
V: TRBV4-1
J: TRBJ2-1
size: few

CDR3: CASSAGTTNYEQYF
DNA: TGTGCCAGCAGCGCCGGGACTACCAACTACGAGCAGTACTTC
D: TRBD2
V: TRBV9
J: TRBJ2-7
size: once

CDR3: CASSQDGTGDEQFF
DNA: TGCGCCAGCAGCCAAGATGGAACGGGGGATGAGCAGTTCTTC
D: -
V: TRBV4-3
J: TRBJ2-1
size: -